This is a list of T cell receptor beta chains from one sample in a study of shared clonotypes between healthy human individuals. The method was immunoSEQ multiplex PCR; TCRdb's version includes in-frame clones alone and lacks a portion of them. This sample has 1,500,000 or so clones, with roughly 95% found just once. The sample taken for sequencing was naive CD4+ T cells sorted from blood. Source of these receptors: a man in his thirties or forties in good health. Both conserved end residues are part of each CDR3. D genes are given only for firm matches. Size is stated for part of the rows, as once, few or many counts, or as a class when the clone is expanded.

j_call clone_size v_call d_call cdr3_nt cdr3_aa
TRBJ1-1 NA TRBV20-1 NA TGCAGTGCTAGCAGGGTGACTGAAGCTTTCTTT CSASRVTEAFF
TRBJ2-5 once TRBV11-2 TRBD1 TGTGCCAGCAGCTATGACAGGGGGCTGGAGACCCAGTACTTC CASSYDRGLETQYF
TRBJ2-7 NA TRBV5-1 NA TGCGCCAGCAGCTCGGGGGAGCGAGAGCAGTACTTC CASSSGEREQYF
TRBJ2-7 once TRBV10-3 TRBD2 TGTGCCATCAGTGATCACGTCGGGACTAGCGGGAGGGCCGAGCAGTACTTC CAISDHVGTSGRAEQYF
TRBJ2-2 NA TRBV7-9 NA TGTGCCAGCAGCTTAGTTCAGGGACGGGGCACCGGGGAGCTGTTTTTT CASSLVQGRGTGELFF
TRBJ2-1 NA TRBV7-2 NA TGTGCCAGCAGCCACTCGTCGGATTCCTACAATGAGCAGTTCTTC CASSHSSDSYNEQFF
TRBJ1-1 NA TRBV5-4 TRBD1 TGTGCCAGCAGCCTCCCCCAGGGGGCGAACACTGAAGCTTTCTTT CASSLPQGANTEAFF
TRBJ1-2 once TRBV28 NA TGTGCCAGCAGTTCAAAGGTTTATGGCTACACCTTC CASSSKVYGYTF
TRBJ2-7 few TRBV6-1 TRBD2 TGTGCCAGCAGTGAAGGCGGGAGGGGAGACGAGCAGTACTTC CASSEGGRGDEQYF
TRBJ1-1 NA TRBV27 TRBD1 TGTGCCAGCAGTTTATTTGGTCAGGGGGCGTCTGAAGCTTTCTTT CASSLFGQGASEAFF
TRBJ2-2 NA TRBV9 TRBD1 TGTGCCAGCACCCTAGGGGGCGGGAACACCGGGGAGCTGTTTTTT CASTLGGGNTGELFF
TRBJ2-1 NA TRBV5-6 TRBD2 TGTGCCAGCAGCCCAACCGGGACTAGCGGGAGCTATGAGCAGTTCTTC CASSPTGTSGSYEQFF
TRBJ2-3 NA TRBV4-2 NA TGTGCCAGCAGCCATGAGGACACAGATACGCAGTATTTT CASSHEDTDTQYF
TRBJ2-3 NA TRBV9 NA TGTGCCAGCAGCGTCGGTCCTCCAGATACGCAGTATTTT CASSVGPPDTQYF
TRBJ2-2 NA TRBV9 NA TGTGCCAGCAGCGTTTTAGCCGCACCGCTCCTAACTTCGAACACCGGGGAGCTGTTTTTT CASSVLAAPLLTSNTGELFF
TRBJ1-4 once TRBV5-5 NA TGTGCCAGCAGCTTGGGACAGCTAAATGAAAAACTGTTTTTT CASSLGQLNEKLFF
TRBJ2-3 NA TRBV20-1 NA TGCAGTGCTGGCCATACGCAGTATTTT CSAGHTQYF
TRBJ2-7 NA TRBV11-2 NA TGTGCCACGGCAGACAGCCCAGGCCTTTACGAGCAGTACTTC CATADSPGLYEQYF
TRBJ2-3 once TRBV19 NA TGTGCCAGTAGTATAACTGGTAGCAGATACACAGATACGCAGTATTTT CASSITGSRYTDTQYF
TRBJ2-5 NA TRBV10-2 NA TGCGCCAGTACCGACAGGCCTCAAGAGACCCAGTACTTC CASTDRPQETQYF
TRBJ2-1 NA TRBV11-3 NA TGTGCCAGCAGCTCGCACAGGTTCGGAAACAATGAGCAGTTCTTC CASSSHRFGNNEQFF
TRBJ1-4 NA TRBV9 NA TGTGCCAGCAGCGTAGAGGCAGCAACTAATGAAAAACTGTTTTTT CASSVEAATNEKLFF
TRBJ2-2 NA TRBV10-1 NA TGCGCCAGCAGTCCGGGACTTCTAAATCCAGCCGGGGAGCTGTTTTTT CASSPGLLNPAGELFF
TRBJ2-3 NA TRBV7-9 NA TGTGCCAGCAGCTTACTCCGTTTGGGCGCAGATACGCAGTATTTT CASSLLRLGADTQYF
TRBJ2-2 once TRBV6-6 NA TGTGCCAGCAGTTACAACCTACCGGCCGGGGAGCTGTTTTTT CASSYNLPAGELFF
TRBJ2-1 NA TRBV6-6 TRBD2 TGTGCCAGCAGAACCCCGGGACTAGCGGGAGACAATGAGCAGTTCTTC CASRTPGLAGDNEQFF
TRBJ2-2 NA TRBV6-1 NA TGTGCCAGCAACCCAGGGGACACCGGGGAGCTGTTTTTT CASNPGDTGELFF
TRBJ2-7 NA TRBV18 NA TGTGCCAGCTCACCACTAGGGGCTGTAACTTACGAGCAGTACTTC CASSPLGAVTYEQYF
TRBJ2-7 NA TRBV7-9 NA TGTGCCAGCAGCTTAACCGGGGGATACGAGCAGTACTTC CASSLTGGYEQYF
TRBJ2-1 NA TRBV9 NA TGTGCCAGCAGTGTCGGTCTACCAGCCGGAACTGAGCAGTTCTTC CASSVGLPAGTEQFF
TRBJ2-5 NA TRBV9 NA TGTGCCAGCAGCGTCAAACAGGCGGGTGAGACCCAGTACTTC CASSVKQAGETQYF
TRBJ1-4 few TRBV19 NA TGTGCCAGTAGTCTTGGACAGAGTGAAAAACTGTTTTTT CASSLGQSEKLFF
TRBJ2-5 NA TRBV2 TRBD2 TGTGCCAGCAGAGACCCGGGACTAAAAGCCCAGTACTTC CASRDPGLKAQYF
TRBJ2-7 NA TRBV11-2 TRBD1 TGTGCCAGCAGCTTCCGGGACAGCCACTACGAGCAGTACTTC CASSFRDSHYEQYF
TRBJ2-1 NA TRBV5-4 NA TGTGCCAGCAGCTCCCTTAGTGGGGTAGCGGCCAGTGAGCAGTTCTTC CASSSLSGVAASEQFF
TRBJ2-2 NA TRBV5-1 TRBD2 TGCGCCAGCAGCTTGGCGTCTAGCGGGAACACCGGGGAGCTGTTTTTT CASSLASSGNTGELFF
TRBJ2-5 NA TRBV5-1 TRBD1 TGCGCCAGCAGCTTAACCGGGACAGGGGTTCAAGAGACCCAGTACTTC CASSLTGTGVQETQYF
TRBJ1-2 once TRBV7-2 NA TGTGCCAGCAGCCAAGGACTGGACAACTATGGCTACACCTTC CASSQGLDNYGYTF
TRBJ2-1 NA TRBV5-1 NA TGCGCCAGCCGATCGTACAATGAGCAGTTCTTC CASRSYNEQFF
TRBJ1-5 once TRBV28 NA TGTGCCAGCAGTTTGTGGGAGGAAAATAGCAATCAGCCCCAGCATTTT CASSLWEENSNQPQHF
TRBJ1-3 once TRBV7-2 NA TGTGCCAGCAGCTTAGAACCCGGAAACACCATATATTTT CASSLEPGNTIYF
TRBJ2-5 NA TRBV11-2 NA TGTGCCACCCGGGGGTCTGAGACCCAGTACTTC CATRGSETQYF
TRBJ1-3 NA TRBV28 NA TGTGCCAGCAGTAAACAGGGTCGGGCTGGAAACACCATATATTTT CASSKQGRAGNTIYF
TRBJ2-1 NA TRBV7-3 TRBD1 TGTGCCAGCAGCTTATCAGGGGGATCATACAATGAGCAGTTCTTC CASSLSGGSYNEQFF
TRBJ1-5 NA TRBV18 TRBD1 TGTGCCAGCTCACCTAGACAGGGTGCCGATCAGCCCCAGCATTTT CASSPRQGADQPQHF
TRBJ2-3 NA TRBV10-3 TRBD2 TGTGCCATCAGTGAGGTGAGCGGGAGTCGCACAGATACGCAGTATTTT CAISEVSGSRTDTQYF
TRBJ2-2 NA TRBV9 NA TGTGCCAGCAGCCCTCTGACTAGGTTGGGCGGGGAGCTGTTTTTT CASSPLTRLGGELFF
TRBJ1-1 once TRBV19 TRBD1 TGTGCCAGTAGTAGACAGGGGTACACTGAAGCTTTCTTT CASSRQGYTEAFF
TRBJ2-5 NA TRBV18 NA TGTGCCAGCTCACCAGTACACCAGTACCAAGAGACCCAGTACTTC CASSPVHQYQETQYF
TRBJ2-3 NA TRBV5-1 NA TGCGCCAGCAGCTTGGGTCGCGGGACAACCACAGATACGCAGTATTTT CASSLGRGTTTDTQYF
TRBJ2-5 NA TRBV30 NA TGTGCCTGGAACTTACAGGGGAGGGGGACCCAGTACTTC CAWNLQGRGTQYF
TRBJ2-7 NA TRBV21-1 NA TGTGCCACAAGCCAAGGGCCTCCCTACGAGCAGTACTTC CATSQGPPYEQYF
TRBJ2-3 NA TRBV2 NA TGTGCCAGCGCAAAGACAGATACGCAGTATTTT CASAKTDTQYF
TRBJ1-4 NA TRBV28 NA TGTGCCAGCAGTTCCCCAAATGAAAAACTGTTTTTT CASSSPNEKLFF
TRBJ2-7 NA TRBV28 TRBD1 TGTGCCAGCAGTTTAACTCAGGGTTGGACAGGGAACCGCGAGCAGTACTTC CASSLTQGWTGNREQYF
TRBJ2-7 NA TRBV11-2 TRBD2 TGTGCCAGCAGCGGGACTAGCGGGAGGGCCAGGTACGAGCAGTACTTC CASSGTSGRARYEQYF